This TCR beta chain is drawn from a study of blood T cell repertoires in COVID-19 (TCRdb year 2020). About the full investigation: Samples covering the acute and convalescent phases of COVID-19 were provided by collaborators in the United States, Italy and Spain. The material from the prospective study consisted of cDNA or gDNA derived from T cells, B-cell-depleted T cells, or PBMCs. The dataset comprised deeply sampled blood TCRbeta repertoires from subjects exposed to, actively infected with, or recovered from COVID-19. The repertoires were released in a freely available public database intended as a resource for research on the immune response to SARS-CoV-2. The samples were drawn from the first 160 participants of the ongoing ImmuneRACE study and from 950 to 1,500 subjects provided by 6 global collaborators. Sample metadata almost always included a de-identified subject ID, COVID-19 status, age in years and sex. Where available, HLA class I and class II types were obtained from metadata supplied by the sample provider rather than from assay-based typing. Beyond this particular receptor, the publication reports: The quantity of clinical and demographic metadata differed by source and by participant and was supplied without curation.

Collaborating institutions collected whole blood in K2EDTA tubes following their own protocols. Collaborator samples were shipped for TCRbeta analysis as frozen whole blood, isolated PBMCs, or DNA extracted from either sample type. The immunoSEQ Assay, a bias-controlled multiplex PCR, was used to amplify TCRbeta CDR3 regions from genomic DNA. In the source study's methods: Within the assay, amplification of reference gene primers was used to estimate how many nucleated cells each sample contained. Sequence reads were collapsed and filtered to measure the absolute abundance of every unique TCRbeta CDR3 rearrangement. For each sample, productive Simpson clonality was calculated as the square root of Simpson's diversity index across productive rearrangements. Here the immuneACCESS table is served through TCRdb, limited to in-frame sequences with V and J called. Missing clones are a known gap in these copies; in checked studies unresolved V genes cover under half, and the rest lacks a known reason. V and J calls and clone size are those listed in that table; D and trimming were worked out from the DNA. The sample table lists more than 70,000 clones, about 90% of them with a count of one. The leading ten clones occupy roughly 6% of the sample.

On this clone itself: It lacks a known antigen. One base away there is no much larger clone; base qualities are not given.

From the cysteine up to the phenylalanine, the CDR3 has a length of 15 residues. The retained sequence is limited to the CDR3, 45 bases, with the frame set at the first base. From V the trimming removes 2 bases and from J it removes 7 bases, while the gene matches leave 5 bases of the junction unaccounted for. The germline V gene sets CDR1 to SGDLS and CDR2 to YYNGEE. The material sequenced was peripheral blood. The origin of this receptor is a man aged 50 to 60 with active COVID-19. The chain couples TRBV9 to TRBJ2-1; TRBD2 agrees with 11 junctional bases. The DNA sequence is as follows: TGTGCCAGCAGCGTTAGCGGGAGGGCCGGGAATGAGCAGTTCTTC. Translation gives CASSVSGRAGNEQFF.